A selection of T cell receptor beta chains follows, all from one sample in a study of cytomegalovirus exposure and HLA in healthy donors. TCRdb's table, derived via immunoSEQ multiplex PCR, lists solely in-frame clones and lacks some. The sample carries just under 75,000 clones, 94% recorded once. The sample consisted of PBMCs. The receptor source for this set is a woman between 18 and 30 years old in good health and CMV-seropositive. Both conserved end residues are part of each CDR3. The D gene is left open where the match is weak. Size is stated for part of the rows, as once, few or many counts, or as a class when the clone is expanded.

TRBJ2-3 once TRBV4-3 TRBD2 CASSQARLANTDTQYF TGCGCCAGCAGCCAAGCTCGACTAGCCAACACAGATACGCAGTATTTT
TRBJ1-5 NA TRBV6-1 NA CASNRDSNQPQHF TGTGCCAGCAATCGGGATAGCAATCAGCCCCAGCATTTT
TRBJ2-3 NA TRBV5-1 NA CASSGGRGSTDTQYF TGCGCCAGCAGCGGGGGTCGGGGGAGCACAGATACGCAGTATTTT
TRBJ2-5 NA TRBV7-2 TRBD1 CASRKTGTGGQETQYF TGTGCCAGCAGGAAGACCGGGACAGGGGGCCAAGAGACCCAGTACTTC
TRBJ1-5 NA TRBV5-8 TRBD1 CASGGTGRNQPQHF TGTGCCAGCGGAGGGACAGGTCGCAATCAGCCCCAGCATTTT
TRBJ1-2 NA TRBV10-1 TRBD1 CASSEGRGYGYTF TGCGCCAGCAGTGAAGGCAGGGGGTATGGCTACACCTTC
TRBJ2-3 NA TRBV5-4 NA CASSLAGWARSTDTQYF TGTGCCAGCAGCTTGGCGGGGTGGGCGAGGAGCACAGATACGCAGTATTTT
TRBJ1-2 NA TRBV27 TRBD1 CASKRTGVDGYTF TGTGCCAGCAAACGGACAGGGGTGGATGGCTACACCTTC
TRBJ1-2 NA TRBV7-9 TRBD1 CASRQGDSEGYTF TGTGCCAGCAGACAGGGGGACTCAGAAGGCTACACCTTC
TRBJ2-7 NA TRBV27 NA CASSFRRGYEQYF TGTGCCAGCAGTTTTCGGCGGGGCTACGAGCAGTACTTC
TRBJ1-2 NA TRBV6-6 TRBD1 CASSRSDRGLDGYTF TGTGCCAGCAGCCGCTCGGACAGGGGGTTGGATGGCTACACCTTC
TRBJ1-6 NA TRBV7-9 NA CASSLAEGEGFNNSPLHF TGTGCCAGCAGCTTAGCGGAGGGGGAGGGGTTTAATAATTCACCCCTCCACTTT
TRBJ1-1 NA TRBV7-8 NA CASSLTAGNTEAFF TGTGCCAGCAGCTTAACGGCGGGGAACACTGAAGCTTTCTTT
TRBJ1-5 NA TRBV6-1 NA CASSTNQPQHF TGTGCCAGCAGTACAAATCAGCCCCAGCATTTT
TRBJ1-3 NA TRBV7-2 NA CASSLGGTTGNTIYF TGTGCCAGCAGCTTAGGGGGGACTACTGGAAACACCATATATTTT
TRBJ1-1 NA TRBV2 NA CASSESGVLNTEAFF TGTGCCAGCAGTGAATCGGGGGTCCTGAACACTGAAGCTTTCTTT
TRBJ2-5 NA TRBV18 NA CASTPGSEGKETQYF TGTGCCAGCACCCCCGGTAGCGAAGGAAAAGAGACCCAGTACTTC
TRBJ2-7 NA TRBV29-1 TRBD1 CSVEREDRGRYEQYF TGCAGCGTTGAAAGGGAGGACAGGGGGCGCTACGAGCAGTACTTC
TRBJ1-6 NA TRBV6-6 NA CASTPPGANSPLHF TGTGCCAGCACCCCCCCAGGGGCAAATTCACCCCTCCACTTT
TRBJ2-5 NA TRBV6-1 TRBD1 CASSEDRGVETQYF TGTGCCAGCAGTGAGGACAGGGGGGTTGAGACCCAGTACTTC
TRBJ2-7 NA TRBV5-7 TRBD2 CASSLGSSGGGRSYEQYF TGTGCCAGCAGCTTGGGGTCTAGCGGGGGGGGCCGCTCCTACGAGCAGTACTTC
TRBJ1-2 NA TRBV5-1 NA CASSLGDRIRTDGYTF TGCGCCAGCAGCTTGGGAGACAGGATTCGGACCGATGGCTACACCTTC
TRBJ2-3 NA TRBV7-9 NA CASSLVRGRDTDTQYF TGTGCCAGCAGCTTAGTTCGCGGCAGGGATACAGATACGCAGTATTTT
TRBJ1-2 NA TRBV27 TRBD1 CASSSPGQGSYGYTF TGTGCCAGCAGTTCACCGGGACAGGGATCTTATGGCTACACCTTC
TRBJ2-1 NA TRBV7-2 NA CASSLDSYNEQFF TGTGCCAGCAGCTTAGACAGCTACAATGAGCAGTTCTTC
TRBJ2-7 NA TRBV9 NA CASSAAGTRSYEQYF TGTGCCAGCAGCGCAGCCGGGACTCGTTCCTACGAGCAGTACTTC
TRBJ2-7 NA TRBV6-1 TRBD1 CASESGTGAYEQYF TGTGCCTCCGAGTCCGGGACAGGGGCTTACGAGCAGTACTTC
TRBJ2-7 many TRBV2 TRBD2 CASSRSGGAVEQYF TGTGCCAGCAGCCGTAGCGGGGGGGCGGTCGAGCAGTACTTC
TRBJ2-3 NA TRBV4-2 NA CASSQDATASTDTQYF TGTGCCAGCAGCCAAGATGCGACAGCTAGCACAGATACGCAGTATTTT
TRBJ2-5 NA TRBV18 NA CASSPYAETQYF TGTGCCAGCTCACCATACGCGGAGACCCAGTACTTC
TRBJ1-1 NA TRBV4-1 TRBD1 CASSLAGQPSTEAFF TGCGCCAGCAGCCTGGCGGGACAGCCGAGCACTGAAGCTTTCTTT
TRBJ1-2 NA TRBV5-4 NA CASSLGAGPHSF TGTGCCAGCAGCTTGGGGGCAGGGCCACACAGCTTC
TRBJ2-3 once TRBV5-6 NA CASSLASMDTQYF TGTGCCAGCAGCTTGGCTAGCATGGATACGCAGTATTTT
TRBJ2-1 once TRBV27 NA CASSFERGYNEQFF TGTGCCAGCAGTTTCGAGAGGGGGTACAATGAGCAGTTCTTC
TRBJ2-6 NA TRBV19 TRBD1 CASSIGQGASGANVLTF TGTGCCAGTAGTATTGGGCAGGGGGCTAGTGGGGCCAACGTCCTGACTTTC
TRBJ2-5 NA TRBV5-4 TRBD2 CASNSGGAFRETQYF TGTGCCAGTAATAGCGGGGGGGCCTTCCGGGAGACCCAGTACTTC
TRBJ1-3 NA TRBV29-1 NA CSVEGRLSGNTIYF TGCAGCGTTGAAGGAAGACTCTCTGGAAACACCATATATTTT
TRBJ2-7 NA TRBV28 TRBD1 CASSPRVRRSTGSTYEQYF TGTGCCAGCAGCCCCCGCGTCCGGCGGTCGACAGGGAGTACCTACGAGCAGTACTTC
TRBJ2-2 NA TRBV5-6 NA CASSLGLAMAGELFF TGTGCCAGCAGCTTGGGTCTAGCGATGGCCGGGGAGCTGTTTTTT
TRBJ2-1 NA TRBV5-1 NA CASSLATARKFF TGCGCCAGCAGCTTGGCCACCGCTAGGAAGTTCTTC
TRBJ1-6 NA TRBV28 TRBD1 CASSSSPGQGDSPLHF TGTGCCAGCAGTTCGTCACCGGGACAGGGAGATTCACCCCTCCACTTT
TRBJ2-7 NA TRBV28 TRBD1 CASSLSPGQGRSYEQYF TGTGCCAGCAGTTTATCCCCGGGACAGGGTCGTTCCTACGAGCAGTACTTC
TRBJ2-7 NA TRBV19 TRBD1 CASSRSGDRSYEQYF TGTGCCAGCAGTCGATCTGGGGACAGATCCTACGAGCAGTACTTC
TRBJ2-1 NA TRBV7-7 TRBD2 CASSIGGGGSYNEQFF TGTGCTAGCAGCATCGGTGGGGGGGGCTCCTACAATGAGCAGTTCTTC
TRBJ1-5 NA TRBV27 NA CASSLLAQGPLGQPQHF TGTGCCAGCAGTTTATTAGCCCAGGGGCCATTGGGGCAGCCCCAGCATTTT
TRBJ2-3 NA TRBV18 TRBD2 CASSLGLNTDTQYF TGTGCCAGCTCACTGGGACTAAACACAGATACGCAGTATTTT
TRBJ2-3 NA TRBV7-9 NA CASSQIALTDTQYF TGTGCCAGCAGCCAGATAGCCCTCACAGATACGCAGTATTTT
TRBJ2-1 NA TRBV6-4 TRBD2 CASSEAGGQSHEQFF TGTGCCAGCAGTGAAGCGGGGGGGCAGTCTCATGAGCAGTTCTTC
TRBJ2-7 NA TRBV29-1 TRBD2 CSVATSGGAKLYEQYF TGCAGCGTCGCAACTAGCGGGGGGGCCAAGCTCTACGAGCAGTACTTC
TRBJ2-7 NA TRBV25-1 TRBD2 CASSELGGALRYEQYF TGTGCCAGCAGTGAATTGGGAGGGGCGCTTAGGTACGAGCAGTACTTC
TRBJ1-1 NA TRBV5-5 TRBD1 CVSTGVHTEAFF TGTGTCAGCACAGGGGTTCACACTGAAGCTTTCTTT
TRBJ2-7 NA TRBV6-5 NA CASSYSSDRAYEQYF TGTGCCAGCAGTTACTCGTCAGACAGAGCCTACGAGCAGTACTTC
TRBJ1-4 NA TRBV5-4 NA CASSLRGGGLEKLFF TGTGCCAGCAGCTTGCGAGGGGGGGGTCTTGAAAAACTGTTTTTT